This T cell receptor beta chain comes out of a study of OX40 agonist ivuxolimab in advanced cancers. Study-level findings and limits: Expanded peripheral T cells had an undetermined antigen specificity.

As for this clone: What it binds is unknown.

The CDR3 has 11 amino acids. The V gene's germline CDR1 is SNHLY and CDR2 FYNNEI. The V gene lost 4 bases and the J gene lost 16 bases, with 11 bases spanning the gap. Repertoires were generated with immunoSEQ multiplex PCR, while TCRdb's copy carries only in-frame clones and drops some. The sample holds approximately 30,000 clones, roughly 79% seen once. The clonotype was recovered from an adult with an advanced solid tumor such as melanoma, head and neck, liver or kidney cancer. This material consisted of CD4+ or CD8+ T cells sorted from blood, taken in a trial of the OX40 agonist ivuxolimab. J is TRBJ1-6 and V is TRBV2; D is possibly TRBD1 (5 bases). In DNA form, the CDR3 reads TGTGCCAGCAGTGGGAAGGGACCTCTCCACTTT. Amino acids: CASSGKGPLHF.